What follows describes a single TCR beta chain. Sequencing used immunoSEQ multiplex PCR; TCRdb keeps in-frame clones, though not all of them. The table has 170,000 or so clones, around 83% seen once; the top ten hold more than 1.5%. These data are taken from a study of blood T cell repertoires in COVID-19. V was clipped by 2 bases and J by 5 bases, with 15 bases between them. The V gene's germline CDR1 is SGHDN and CDR2 FVKESK. This CDR3 comprises 15 residues. The sequenced sample was peripheral blood. The TCR comes from a human donor in a cohort sampled during active COVID-19. The chain combines TRBV14 with TRBJ2-5, with a tentative D call TRBD2 (6 bases). The CDR3 here is CASSQRWDFGETQYF. The CDR3 DNA follows: TGTGCCAGCAGCCAAAGGTGGGACTTCGGGGAGACCCAGTACTTC.